This TCR beta chain was captured by sequencing in a study of graft-versus-host responses after intestinal transplantation. Study as a whole: Anti-thymocyte globulin induction was given to all recipients, followed by tacrolimus and steroids for around 3 years.

The CDR3 has 13 amino acids. Germline lookup yields CDR1 PRHDT and CDR2 FYEKMQ (reference sequence). V was pared by 2 bases and J by 6 bases, with 0 bases of the junction left unmatched. A word on this clone: Its antigen is not identified.

Study findings and constraints: Analysis identified GvH clones in recipient marrow, with some appearing first in ileum or blood.

Libraries were prepared by immunoSEQ multiplex PCR; TCRdb keeps only in-frame clonotypes and omits some of them. This table holds 70,000 to 95,000 clones, approximately 95% found once. This chain connects TRBV13 to TRBJ2-1, with 8 bases lining up with TRBD2. The clonotype originates from a human donor who was the organ donor for an intestinal transplant. This material consisted of unstimulated CD8+ T cells sorted from spleen or lymph node cells, taken before transplant. The CDR3 protein is CASSLLAGNEQFF. The CDR3 bases are TGTGCCAGCAGCTTACTAGCGGGCAATGAGCAGTTCTTC.